This entry describes one TCR beta chain. Antigen unknown. The table came from immunoSEQ multiplex PCR; TCRdb's copy has only in-frame clones and leaves some out. The profile shows about 81,000 clones, just under 95% of them singletons. This entry is derived from a study of human versus mouse CDR3 diversity and MHC coevolution. Whole-study findings and limits: Human T cells were selected on about six MHC II alleles. The lowest clonal inequality scores came from most of the three human donors.

The CDR3 consists of 14 residues. The ends were cut back, 4 bases at V and 3 bases at J, with 14 bases in the middle. The germline V gene has CDR1 SQVTM and CDR2 ANQGSEA. The sequence came from a person aged 30-70 years in good health. V is TRBV29-1 and J is TRBJ2-3; a weak D match, TRBD1 (6 bases). Material for sequencing was naive CD4+ T cells from blood. Subset reported: CD45RO-negative CD62L-positive naive CD4 T cells. The CDR3, as DNA: TGCAGCGTTGTGAGTGGGACAATTACAGATACGCAGTATTTT. Its translation: CSVVSGTITDTQYF.